Described below is a single T cell receptor (beta chain) sequence and its context. What antigen it recognizes has not been identified. No clone much larger than this one lies a single base away; base qualities are absent. The data originate from a study of cytomegalovirus exposure and HLA in healthy donors listed by TCRdb under 2017. General notes on the study: In an earlier analysis of 587 of the donors, 276 Gb of sequence data and 100 million or so unique TCR beta sequences from about 190 million T cells were reported. In the later analysis, no new phenotypic data were used to find candidate immune exposures; instead, reliance was placed on TCR beta sequences and their occurrence across donors. Alongside the repertoire data, information on donor age, sex, ethnicity and CMV serostatus was compiled. Along with the approximately 650-subject first cohort, a separate validation cohort of over a hundred different subjects was used. High-throughput TCR immunosequencing, statistical association of individual TCRs with disease status, and machine learning were combined to predict cytomegalovirus infection status. Of the roughly 400 genotyped donors, more than 75% were placed in the genetic ancestry cluster associated with self-reported Caucasian donors. A handful of DR-DQ haplotypes were handled as single units for association and clustering because linkage in the cohort was strong. An early release that covered some 630 HLA-typed donors contained 300 to 350 gigabases of sequencing data and around 85 million unique TCR sequences. A later genetic analysis used genome-wide SNP genotypes for about 65% of the roughly 700 donors, treating that subset as a discovery cohort. Every discovery cohort repertoire had been produced on one sequencing platform. Typing coverage varied by locus: about 620-630 donors for A, B, C, DRB1 and DQB1; around 560 for DQA1; some 610 for DPA1; approximately 450 for DPB1. The study aimed to test whether cataloging public T cell receptors could reveal signatures of past pathogen exposure. Both class I and class II loci were covered by HLA typing, at four-digit resolution. On average, over 200,000 unique TCR beta nucleotide sequences were sequenced per donor among about 400 genotyped donors of the cohort, with 15% to 20% of those sequences being non-productive. The study profiled the T cell repertoires of about 640 subjects by immunosequencing and related them to cytomegalovirus serostatus. A later analysis re-examined previously published TCR beta repertoires from roughly 720 donors and added high-resolution HLA genotyping to investigate patterns of TCR occurrence. To decide whether each TCR beta V gene segment behaved as functional or pseudogenic, an earlier analysis of over 500 of the donors relied on high-throughput TCR beta sequencing.

The cohort was made up of 666 healthy bone marrow donors. All cohort members were sampled while nominally healthy, although unrecorded immune exposures were likely present. The donor tested CMV seropositive, placing the donor among the roughly 270 seropositive members of the cohort. A peripheral blood sample was provided by each donor, and peripheral blood mononuclear cells were used for TCR beta sequencing. The Qiagen DNeasy Blood Extraction Kit was used to extract genomic DNA from the blood cell samples. Broader findings and caveats from the paper: Presence/absence analyses assumed roughly uniform sequencing depth across donors, an assumption that may not hold. The study gave a list of 150 to 200 TCR beta chains associated with cytomegalovirus. In a later analysis, the rate of TCR association differed among HLA loci, with DRB1 alleles having the most associated TCRs and HLA-C alleles having the fewest. A further reported finding was that TCR beta sequences accurately predicted the HLA-A and HLA-B alleles for most subjects in the first cohort. Because HLA typing was missing for some donors at each locus, association tests included only the typed subset. In a later analysis, most CMV-associated TCR beta chains were found to appear HLA-restricted, with HLA associations seemingly driven largely by CMV exposure. A later genetic analysis reported fewer N-insertions in productive TCRs among donors in an Asian-associated ancestry cluster than the approximately 670-donor mean. Specific HLA alleles were associated with roughly 16,000 TCR beta sequences at a false discovery rate of 0.05 in a later analysis. When HLA alleles, especially DR and DQ, strongly co-occurred, TCR associations were difficult to assign to individual alleles. An association between a missense DCLRE1C variant and V-gene and J-gene trimming of TCR beta chains was found in a later genetic analysis and replicated in an independent cohort. Correlated functional status among segregating V segments might be attributable to linkage disequilibrium, but an unknown experimental factor could not be ruled out. Approximately 16 rarely observed V segments, including chromosome 9 orphons, were excluded from the earlier analysis of a few hundred of the donors because counts were too low. Only TCR beta chains were sequenced in this cohort, and the absence of alpha or paired-chain data limited detectable features. The authors suggested that the approach could potentially be extended to other disease states and immunological phenotypes. Most TCR sequences were observed very rarely across donors, whereas some public TCRs were present in many individuals. A cluster of highly shared sequence variants was judged likely to represent a technical artifact of the sequencing pipeline. Some IMGT-functional V segments, including TRBV6-2 and TRBV6-3, could not be told apart with the 87-base-pair reads, so those segments were excluded. The classifier was reported to diagnose cytomegalovirus status with high specificity and sensitivity in both the original and validation cohorts. In a later analysis, HLA-associated TCR beta chains were found to be more clonally expanded and to have lower generation probabilities than equally common non-associated chains. A later analysis reported that several top co-occurrence clusters appeared linked to parvovirus B19, influenza, CMV and Epstein-Barr virus. Immune exposure information for the cohort was limited to CMV serostatus. In vitro tests confirmed that three of the cytomegalovirus-associated TCR beta chains recognize cytomegalovirus antigens. An earlier analysis of 450 to 750 of the donors showed that most TCR beta V segments appeared in productive rearrangements either about 87% or about 30% of the time, which broadly matched IMGT annotations.

The CDR3 runs 16 amino acids, cysteine and phenylalanine included. CDR3 DNA only is kept here, 48 bases in frame from base 1. CDR1 is given as SGHNT and CDR2 as YYREEE, both from the germline V gene (reference sequence). Relative to germline, V is 0 bases shorter and J is 3 bases shorter, with 14 bases between their ends. Library generation was performed with the immunoSEQ multiplex PCR assay. The multiplex PCR relied on a mix of 60 forward primers for TCR Vbeta segments and 13 reverse primers for TCR Jbeta segments. Amplification of the CDR3 region of rearranged TCR beta genes was performed with a multiplex PCR assay on genomic DNA. The amplified TCR beta libraries were sequenced on the Illumina HiSeq System as 87-base-pair reads. The published analysis was carried out like this. Across the 500 to 850 repertoires, a later analysis counted tens of millions of unique TCR beta chains, some 11 million of which were shared by at least two donors. To remove PCR and sequencing errors, raw reads were error-corrected and collapsed into unique sequences using a nearest-neighbor algorithm that merged closely related sequences. Alignment of CDR3 sequences to IMGT reference sequences was used to assign V, D and J gene segments. For a sequence to be retained, a match of at least six nucleotides to both a V gene segment and a J gene segment was required. A rearrangement was called productive if the CDR3 had no stop codons and remained in frame with V and J, and every other rearrangement was called non-productive. CDR3 was defined according to IMGT convention as the region running from the second conserved V-encoded cysteine to the conserved J-encoded phenylalanine. Sequences without an unambiguous match to a single V gene segment were excluded from the earlier analysis of a few hundred of the donors. In an earlier analysis of about 590 of the donors, a V segment was called functional when productive rearrangements were above 56.7%, and segregating when the standard deviation between donors exceeded 5%. A statistical classification framework was built to diagnose cytomegalovirus status from the catalog of TCR beta chain sequences. In a later analysis, V and J genes were assigned by comparing TCR nucleotide sequences against IMGT/GENE-DB human TR gene sequences. A later analysis assigned CDR3 sequences and most-parsimonious VDJ recombination scenarios with the TCRdist pipeline. In a later analysis, each TCR beta chain was defined by its CDR3 amino acid sequence together with its V-gene family, and reads without a unique V-gene family were excluded. In a later analysis, fewer than 600 highly shared, low-generation-probability nucleotide sequences were removed to address suspected cross-contamination and a sequencing artifact. A later analysis calculated a clonal expansion index for each public chain from normalized within-repertoire ranks of inferred template counts. Generation probabilities in a later analysis came from a VDJ recombination model fitted to out-of-frame rearrangements, and those results were checked against IGoR. Hypergeometric tests were used in a later analysis to score TCR-TCR, TCR-HLA and TCR-CMV co-occurrence, with a repertoire-size bias correction applied to the TCR pairs. To estimate false discovery rates, a later analysis permuted the HLA or CMV assignments 20 times. In a later analysis, co-occurring TCRs were grouped using DBSCAN, with TCRdist sequence similarity added in when clustering inside HLA-allele-positive subsets. Repertoires with fewer than 30,000 or more than 120,000 public chains were left out of co-occurrence clustering, as were five repertoires with anomalous nucleotide sharing. The source is immuneACCESS, and TCRdb retained only in-frame sequences with V and J called. Part of the clones is not carried over; for the studies checked, unresolved V genes explain less than half of this, and the remainder is unexplained. D and trimming come from the DNA, and the V and J calls and clone size come from that table. Within this sample are about 160,000 clones, with 80% of them counted one time only. The ten largest clonotypes hold roughly 10% of the sample.

The material sequenced was PBMCs. Rearrangement joined TRBV5-4 to TRBJ2-3; matching of 6 bases hints at TRBD2 as the D gene. The sequence was collected from a man in his late teens or twenties in good health and CMV-seropositive. The CDR3 region: CASSLAGTGDTDTQYF. The nucleotide sequence is given as TGTGCCAGCAGCTTGGCCGGCACGGGGGATACAGATACGCAGTATTTT.